This section outlines one T cell receptor beta chain sequence together with its context. This record comes from a study of blood T cell repertoires in COVID-19. About the study: Samples came from the United States, Italy and Spain, spanning acute and convalescent COVID-19. Sample material is recorded as cDNA or gDNA derived from T cells, B-cell-depleted T cells, or PBMCs.

Original methodology: Amplification of reference gene primers provided the estimated nucleated cell counts. The repertoire was sequenced with immunoSEQ multiplex PCR; TCRdb's copy has only in-frame clones and lacks some. For V, J and clone size, that table is used; D and trimming come from the DNA. The data hold 75,000 to 95,000 clones, with more than 75% observed a single time. The sequenced sample consisted of peripheral blood. The source is a human donor in a cohort sampled during active COVID-19.

CDR3 DNA sequence: TGTGCCAGCAGACCCGGGACAGCGAACACTGAAGCTTTCTTT. Amino acids: CASRPGTANTEAFF. This rearrangement joins TRBV6-5 to TRBJ1-1, with 7 bases fitting TRBD1. Trimming removed 6 bases from V and 1 base from J; junction bases left unmatched: 5. CDR1 is MNHEY, CDR2 SVGAGI, per germline. CDR3 size: 14 residues.